A single sample gave rise to the 9 T cell receptor beta chains below, sequenced in a study of blood T cell repertoires in COVID-19. Sequencing used immunoSEQ multiplex PCR; TCRdb keeps in-frame clones, though not all of them. The profile covers about 310,000 clones, with about 89% appearing a single time and around a tenth taken by the ten largest. The sequenced material came from PBMCs or T cells enriched from blood (not recorded which). The source of these receptors is a middle-aged woman who had recovered from COVID-19.

On this clone: A junction boundary mismatches the germline segment, possibly from a read error. The chain recombines TRBV11-3 with TRBJ2-2; weak D call: TRBD2 (6 bases). This CDR3 comprises 14 residues. Germline V gene sequence: CDR1 SGHNT, CDR2 YENEEA. The CDR3 protein is CASSGGGNTRELFF. Written as DNA, the CDR3 is TGTGCCAGCAGCGGAGGAGGGAACACCAGGGAGCTGTTTTTT. Complete variable domain (other parts from reference TRBV11-3 and TRBJ2-2): EAGVVQSPRYKIIEKKQPVAFWCNPISGHNTLYWYLQNLGQGPELLIRYENEEAVDDSQLPKDRFSAERLKGVDSTLKIQPAELGDSAVYLCASSGGGNTRELFFGEGSRLTVL.

The chain uses TRBV23-1 and TRBJ1-1; D is unresolved. TRBV23-1 has ORF status, its function being uncertain. Trimming cost V 6 bases and J 1 base, with 15 bases left between them. The CDR3 runs 15 residues. The chain's CDR3 is CASREPTKPNTEAFF. CDR3 nucleotide sequence: TGCGCCAGCAGGGAACCGACAAAACCGAACACTGAAGCTTTCTTT.

V and J are TRBV6-5 and TRBJ1-5; possible D gene TRBD1, 6 bases. Looked up from germline, CDR1 is MNHEY and CDR2 is SVGAGI. V was cut by 7 bases and J by 4 bases, with 14 bases left in between. The CDR3 loop spans 14 amino acids. CDR3 DNA: TGTGCCAGCACTTTGACAGGTCGGAATCAGCCCCAGCATTTT. This codes for CASTLTGRNQPQHF.

The V gene is TRBV15, the J gene TRBJ1-2, with 7 bases lining up with TRBD1. The germline V gene encodes CDR1 LNHNV and CDR2 YYDKDF (reference sequence). This CDR3 spans 15 amino acids. The V segment lost 3 bases and the J segment 4 bases; nucleotides outside the gene matches: 8. Written as DNA, the CDR3 is TGTGCCACCAGCAGTACATGGGACAGCCCCTATGGCTACACCTTC. Protein: CATSSTWDSPYGYTF.

The chain's CDR3 is CASRPGTGDTGELFF. DNA for the CDR3: TGTGCCAGCAGGCCCGGGACAGGGGATACCGGGGAGCTGTTTTTT. This chain uses TRBV7-8 with TRBJ2-2, with 10 positions matching TRBD1. This CDR3 is 15 amino acids long. Trimming removed 6 bases from V and 5 bases from J; junction bases left unmatched: 6. Germline assignment: CDR1 SGHVS and CDR2 FQNEAQ. The full variable domain, completed using reference TRBV7-8 and TRBJ2-2, is GAGVSQSPRYKVAKRGQDVALRCDPISGHVSLFWYQQALGQGPEFLTYFQNEAQLDKSGLPSDRFFAERPEGSVSTLKIQRTQQEDSAVYLCASRPGTGDTGELFFGEGSRLTVL.

The chain joins TRBV28 to TRBJ2-5, with TRBD1 matching 8 bases. The CDR3 runs to 14 residues. J lost 4 bases, V lost 5 bases, and 6 bases had no gene match. Germline lookup yields CDR1 MDHEN and CDR2 SYDVKM. The CDR3 DNA follows: TGTGCCAGCAGTAAAACGACAGGGGTAGAGACCCAGTACTTC. Residues: CASSKTTGVETQYF. The complete variable domain, with remaining parts taken from reference TRBV28 and TRBJ2-5, reads DVKVTQSSRYLVKRTGEKVFLECVQDMDHENMFWYRQDPGLGLRLIYFSYDVKMKEKGDIPEGYSVSREKKERFSLILESASTNQTSMYLCASSKTTGVETQYFGPGTRLLVL.

The rearrangement uses TRBV7-2 and TRBJ2-3, with D perhaps TRBD1 (6 bases). The V end lost 1 base, the J end lost 5 bases, and 16 bases lay between the germline ends. Germline assignment: CDR1 SGHTA and CDR2 FQGNSA. This CDR3 comprises 16 residues. The CDR3 protein is CASSLGRQGIIDTQYF. The CDR3 DNA follows: TGTGCCAGCAGCTTAGGAAGGCAGGGGATTATAGATACGCAGTATTTT.

The genes are TRBV29-1 and TRBJ2-7, with D uncertain. CDR3 length: 12 amino acids. Germline loops: CDR1 SQVTM, CDR2 ANQGSEA. The germline V and J ends were trimmed by 4 bases and 0 bases, with 7 bases remaining between them. The CDR3 protein is CSVGRSSYEQYF. CDR3 bases: TGCAGCGTTGGGCGGAGCTCCTACGAGCAGTACTTC.

J is TRBJ2-5 and V is TRBV14; 7 bases are shared with TRBD2. The CDR3 totals 13 residues. V lost 6 bases and J lost 5; bases outside the gene matches: 6. Germline assignment: CDR1 SGHDN and CDR2 FVKESK. CDR3 protein: CASSRTSRETQYF. CDR3 sequence (DNA): TGTGCCAGCAGTCGGACTAGTCGGGAGACCCAGTACTTC.